A selection of T cell receptor beta chains follows, all from one sample in a study of cytomegalovirus exposure and HLA in healthy donors. TCRdb's table, derived via immunoSEQ multiplex PCR, lists solely in-frame clones and lacks some. The sample has about 170,000 clones; roughly three quarters are singletons. Specimen: PBMCs. Every receptor here comes from a woman aged 50 to 60 in good health and CMV-seronegative. The CDR3 runs from the conserved cysteine through the conserved F or W. The D gene is left open where the match is weak. Some rows mark clone size as missing; the rest say once, few, many or name a class of expanded clone.

TRBV7-2	TRBJ2-1	NA	NA	TGTGCCAGCAGCCGAAGTCGGGACATCTACAATGAGCAGTTCTTC	CASSRSRDIYNEQFF
TRBV11-2	TRBJ2-2	once	TRBD2	TGTGCCAGCAGCTTAGTAACTAGCGGGAGCGGCGGGGAGCTGTTTTTT	CASSLVTSGSGGELFF
TRBV6-5	TRBJ2-7	NA	NA	TGTGCCAGCAGGCCCACCCCGACAAGACCCTACGAGCAGTACTTC	CASRPTPTRPYEQYF
TRBV6-5	TRBJ1-1	NA	TRBD1	TGTGCCAGCAGTTACTCGAGGACAGGGATAACTGAAGCTTTCTTT	CASSYSRTGITEAFF
TRBV5-1	TRBJ1-5	NA	NA	TGCGCCAGCAGCCCGGACGGACAATATAGCAATCAGCCCCAGCATTTT	CASSPDGQYSNQPQHF
TRBV5-1	TRBJ1-5	NA	NA	TGCGCCAGCAGCTTCGGGGTGGACAATCAGCCCCAGCATTTT	CASSFGVDNQPQHF
TRBV6-1	TRBJ2-7	NA	NA	TGTGCCAGCCGGGCAGGGAACTACGAGCAGTACTTC	CASRAGNYEQYF
TRBV9	TRBJ2-3	NA	TRBD2	TGTGCCAGCAGCGAGGTTAGCGGGGGGGGGACAGATACGCAGTATTTT	CASSEVSGGGTDTQYF
TRBV5-6	TRBJ1-4	NA	NA	TGTGCCAGCAGCTCCTTGGCACGGGGGGGAGGGAAACTGTTTTTT	CASSSLARGGGKLFF
TRBV14	TRBJ2-1	NA	TRBD2	TGTGCCAGCAGCCAAGGGAGTAGCGGGGGGCCCGCACTCTTC	CASSQGSSGGPALF
TRBV19	TRBJ2-6	NA	NA	TGTGCCAGTAGTAAGACTATCACTGGGGCCAACGTCCTGACTTTC	CASSKTITGANVLTF
TRBV6-5	TRBJ2-1	NA	TRBD2	TGTGCCAGCATCGAGCGGGGGGACAATGAGCAGTTCTTC	CASIERGDNEQFF
TRBV7-6	TRBJ2-3	once	TRBD2	TGTGCCAGCAGCCTCCTAGCGGGACTAAGCACAGATACGCAGTATTTT	CASSLLAGLSTDTQYF
TRBV6-1	TRBJ2-7	NA	TRBD1	TGTGCCAGCAGGAGGGGGACAGGGTCCCTCGAGCAGTACTTC	CASRRGTGSLEQYF
TRBV27	TRBJ2-2	NA	NA	TGTGCCAGCAGTTTAGCGGGACCTTCCACCGGGGAGCTGTTTTTT	CASSLAGPSTGELFF